This is a list of T cell receptor beta chains from one sample in a study of early T cells in non-severe SARS-CoV-2 infection. From the 5' RACE reads, TCRdb called clonotypes with MiXCR, one entry per CDR3 protein. Of fewer than 70,000 distinct CDR3 sequences in the sample, 4.6% were seen once. The specimen was whole blood, collected at baseline. These receptors were collected from an adult who was a healthcare worker with PCR-confirmed SARS-CoV-2 infection or an uninfected control (not recorded which). The donor label of this sample is uncertain. The CDR3 runs from the conserved cysteine through the conserved F or W. A D gene is named only where the DNA matches it firmly. Size values are once, few and many counts, or a class for expanded clones, and some rows have none.

d_gene	j_gene	abundance	v_gene	CDR3aa	CDR3nt
.	TRBJ1-2	many	TRBV29-1	CSASWGFGYTF	TGCAGCGCCAGTTGGGGATTTGGCTACACCTTC
.	TRBJ1-2	few	TRBV11-2	CASSETPGYGYTF	TGTGCCAGCAGCGAAACCCCGGGCTATGGCTACACCTTC
.	TRBJ1-5	many	TRBV20-1	CSARGPGNQPQHF	TGCAGTGCTAGAGGGCCCGGGAATCAGCCCCAGCATTTT
.	TRBJ2-1	.	TRBV11-2	CASSPLGNNEQFF	TGTGCCAGCAGCCCCCTAGGCAACAATGAGCAGTTCTTC
.	TRBJ2-1	.	TRBV25-1	CASSERGLSYNEQFF	TGTGCCAGCAGTGAAAGGGGCCTCTCCTACAATGAGCAGTTCTTC
.	TRBJ1-4	.	TRBV9	CASSVGSGTLLGEKLFF	TGTGCCAGCAGCGTAGGGTCTGGGACGCTCCTCGGTGAAAAACTGTTTTTT
.	TRBJ1-5	.	TRBV18	CASSLGLINQPQHF	TGTGCCAGCTCCCTCGGACTGATCAATCAGCCCCAGCATTTT
.	TRBJ2-7	many	TRBV11-2	CASTHIPAGGYEQYF	TGTGCCAGCACCCATATTCCCGCAGGCGGCTACGAGCAGTACTTC
.	TRBJ1-5	few	TRBV19	CASSSREDSNQPQHF	TGTGCCAGTAGTTCCAGGGAAGATAGCAATCAGCCCCAGCATTTT
.	TRBJ1-1	many	TRBV20-1	CMAFGGEAFF	TGCATGGCCTTCGGGGGGGAAGCTTTCTTT
.	TRBJ1-5	many	TRBV5-6	CASSSGGQPQHF	TGTGCCAGCAGCTCCGGGGGCCAGCCCCAGCATTTT
.	TRBJ1-1	.	TRBV4-1	CASSQERNLQGPNTEAFF	TGCGCCAGCAGCCAAGAAAGAAACCTACAGGGTCCGAACACTGAAGCTTTCTTT